This T cell receptor (beta chain) was found in a study of CD8+CD57+ T cells in acquired aplastic anemia (dated by TCRdb to 2016 to 2018). In terms of the full investigation: A mean of approximately 3 ug of DNA, ranging from about 0.2 to 27.4 ug, was extracted from sorted CD4+ and CD8+ cells. A CD8+CD57+ expansion meant a frequency higher than the mean frequency seen in healthy subjects. What the study reported, not specific to this receptor: Roughly 29 CD8+ CDR3 sequences were found in both patients and controls but appeared to be highly expressed in patients and within the immunodominant clones of the patients. No significant difference in CD8+ Simpson's diversity was found between patients and healthy controls (P=0.060).

Expansion of CD8+CD57+ cells had been shown by flow cytometry in the patients chosen for sequencing. Every patient had severe acquired aplastic anemia, diagnosed using the International Study of Aplastic Anemia and Agranulocytosis and Camitta criteria. No therapy had been received by the patients at the time of blood sampling. In the study, sorted CD4+ and CD8+ blood T cells from patients with severe aplastic anemia and from healthy subjects underwent deep sequencing of TCR repertoires. Patients were enrolled in the USA under clinicaltrials.gov protocols 00001620, 01623167, 00001397, 00071045, 00081523 and 00961064. Ficoll-Paque density gradient centrifugation was used to isolate peripheral blood mononuclear cells. Before DNA was extracted, CD4+ and CD8+ T cells were sorted using either FACS or magnetic beads. The germline V gene (reference sequence) provides CDR1 LNHNV and CDR2 YYDKDF. A distance of 12 bases separates the germline ends of V and J, which lose 4 bases and 0 bases respectively. There are 15 amino acids in the CDR3, from cysteine to phenylalanine inclusive. Only the CDR3 region is kept as DNA, spanning 45 bases read in frame from base 1.

Comments on this clonotype: Its antigen is still unknown. No per-base quality is available; no much larger clone lies one base away.

Genomic DNA served as template for TCR beta VDJ combination and CDR3 sequence profiling. TCR repertoire sequencing was run on an Illumina HiSeq 2000. Per the authors' processing: Repertoires were assessed using TRBV/TRBJ rearrangement plots, CDR3 size and DJ length profiles, and Simpson's diversity index. Whichever DNA sequence was most abundant in the deep sequencing data was defined as the immunodominant clone. CDR3 amino acid sequences were screened for sharing across subjects and compared with published repertoires and the VDJdb database. Using fastp at Q25 and MiXCR, TCRdb reprocessed the public reads and kept productive beta chains. Under each unique CDR3 protein, matching rows form one entry showing the most common genes and DNA. None of the V and J calls come from the authors' own analysis; TCRdb made them. Recorded for this sample are roughly 150,000 distinct CDR3 sequences; roughly 45% of them occurred a single time. The ten largest clones capture 3.2% of the sample.

The chain is assembled from TRBV15 and TRBJ2-5; the D gene is unclear. This clonotype originated in a human donor with aplastic anemia. The specimen sequenced was sorted CD4+, CD8+, or CD8+CD57+ T cells (not recorded which) from PBMCs. Here the CDR3 is given as CATSKKPRYQETQYF. The DNA reads TGTGCCACCAGCAAGAAACCCAGGTACCAAGAGACCCAGTACTTC.